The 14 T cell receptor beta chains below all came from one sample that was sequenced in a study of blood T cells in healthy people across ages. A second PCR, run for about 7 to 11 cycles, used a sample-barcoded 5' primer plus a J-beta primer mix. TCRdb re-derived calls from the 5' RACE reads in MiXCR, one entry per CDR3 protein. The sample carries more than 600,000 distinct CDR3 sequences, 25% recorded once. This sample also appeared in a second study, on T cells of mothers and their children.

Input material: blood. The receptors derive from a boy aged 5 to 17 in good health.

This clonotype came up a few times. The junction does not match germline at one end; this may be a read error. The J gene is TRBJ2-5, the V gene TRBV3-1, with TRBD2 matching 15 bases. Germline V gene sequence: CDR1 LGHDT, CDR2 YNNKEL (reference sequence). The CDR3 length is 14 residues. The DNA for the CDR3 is TGTGCCAGCAGCCAAGGGACTAGCGGGGGGGCCCTGTTCTTC. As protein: CASSQGTSGGALFF.

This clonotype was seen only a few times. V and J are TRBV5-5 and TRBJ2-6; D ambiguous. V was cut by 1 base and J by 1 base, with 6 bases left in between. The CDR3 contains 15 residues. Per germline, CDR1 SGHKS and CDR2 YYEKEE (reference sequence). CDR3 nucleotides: TGTGCCAGCAGCTTGAGGGTATCTGGGGCCAACGTCCTGACTTTC. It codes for CASSLRVSGANVLTF.

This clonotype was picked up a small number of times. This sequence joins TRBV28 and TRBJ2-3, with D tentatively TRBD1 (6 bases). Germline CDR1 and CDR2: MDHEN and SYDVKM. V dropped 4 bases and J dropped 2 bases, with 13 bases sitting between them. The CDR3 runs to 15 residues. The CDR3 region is CASSSLQGTTDTQYF. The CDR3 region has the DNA TGTGCCAGCAGTTCTTTACAGGGTACCACAGATACGCAGTATTTT.

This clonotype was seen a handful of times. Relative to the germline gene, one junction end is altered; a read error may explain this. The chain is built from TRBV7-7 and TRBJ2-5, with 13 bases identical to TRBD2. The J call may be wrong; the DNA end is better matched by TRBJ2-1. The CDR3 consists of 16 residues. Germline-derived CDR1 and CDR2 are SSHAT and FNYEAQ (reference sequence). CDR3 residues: CASSPGLAGVSNEQFF. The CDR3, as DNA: TGTGCTAGCAGCCCTGGACTAGCGGGAGTATCCAATGAGCAGTTCTTC.

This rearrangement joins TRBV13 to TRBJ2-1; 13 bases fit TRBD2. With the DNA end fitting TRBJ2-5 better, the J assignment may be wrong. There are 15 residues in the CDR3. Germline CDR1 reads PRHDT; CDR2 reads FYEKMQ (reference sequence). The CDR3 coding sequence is TGTGCCAGCAGACCCGGGACTAGCGGGATAAAGGCCCAGTACTTC. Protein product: CASRPGTSGIKAQYF.

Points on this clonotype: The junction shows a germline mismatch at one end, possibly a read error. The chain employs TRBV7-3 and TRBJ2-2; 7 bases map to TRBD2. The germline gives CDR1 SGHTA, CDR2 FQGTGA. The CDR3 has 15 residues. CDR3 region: CASGLSRERTGELFF. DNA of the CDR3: TGTGCCAGCGGCTTATCGCGGGAGCGTACCGGGGAGCTGTTTTTT.

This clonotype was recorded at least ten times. The CDR3 spells CASSLSSGSTEAFF. The CDR3 region has the DNA TGTGCCAGCAGCTTATCGTCCGGGAGCACTGAAGCTTTCTTT. This chain connects TRBV7-8 to TRBJ1-1; no definite D call. Germline-derived CDR1 and CDR2 are SGHVS and FQNEAQ. The CDR3 has 14 amino acids. V dropped 2 bases and J dropped 4 bases, with 11 bases sitting between them.

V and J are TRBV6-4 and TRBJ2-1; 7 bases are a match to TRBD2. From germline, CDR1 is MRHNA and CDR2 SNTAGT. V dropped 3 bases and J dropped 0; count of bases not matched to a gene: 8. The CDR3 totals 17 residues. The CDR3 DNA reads TGTGCCAGCAGTGATCAAATACTAGCGAGCTCCTACAATGAGCAGTTCTTC. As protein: CASSDQILASSYNEQFF.

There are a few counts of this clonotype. The CDR3 protein is CASSVGPDRGGYEQYF. DNA of the CDR3: TGTGCCAGCAGCGTAGGGCCCGACAGGGGCGGCTACGAGCAGTACTTC. The J gene is TRBJ2-5, the V gene TRBV9, with 8 bases that match TRBD1. The DNA end is more similar to TRBJ2-7, so the J call may be wrong. Germline CDR1 SGDLS, CDR2 YYNGEE. This CDR3 is built from 16 residues.

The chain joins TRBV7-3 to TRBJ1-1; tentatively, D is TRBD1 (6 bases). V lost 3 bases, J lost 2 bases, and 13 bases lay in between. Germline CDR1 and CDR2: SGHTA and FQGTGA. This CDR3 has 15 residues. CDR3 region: CASSLTGFVNTEAFF. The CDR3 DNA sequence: TGTGCCAGCAGCTTGACAGGATTCGTAAACACTGAAGCTTTCTTT.

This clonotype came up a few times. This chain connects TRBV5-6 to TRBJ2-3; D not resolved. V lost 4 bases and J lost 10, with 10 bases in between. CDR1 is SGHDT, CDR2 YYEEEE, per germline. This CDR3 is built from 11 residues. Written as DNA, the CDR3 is TGTGCCAGCAGCGCCGGGTATCCGCAGTATTTT. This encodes CASSAGYPQYF.

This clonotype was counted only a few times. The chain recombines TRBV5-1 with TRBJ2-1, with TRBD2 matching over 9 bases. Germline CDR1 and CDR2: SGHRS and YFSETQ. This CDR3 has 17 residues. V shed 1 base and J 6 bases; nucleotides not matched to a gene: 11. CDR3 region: CASSLNPLSSGVNEQFF. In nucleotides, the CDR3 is TGCGCCAGCAGCTTGAATCCCCTGTCTAGCGGGGTCAATGAGCAGTTCTTC.

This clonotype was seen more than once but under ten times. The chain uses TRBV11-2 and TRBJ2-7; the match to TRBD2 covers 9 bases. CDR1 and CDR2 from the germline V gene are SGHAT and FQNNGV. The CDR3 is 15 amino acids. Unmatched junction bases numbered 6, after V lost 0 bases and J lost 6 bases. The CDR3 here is CASSLELAGVTEQYF. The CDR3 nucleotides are TGTGCCAGCAGCTTAGAGTTAGCGGGAGTAACCGAGCAGTACTTC.

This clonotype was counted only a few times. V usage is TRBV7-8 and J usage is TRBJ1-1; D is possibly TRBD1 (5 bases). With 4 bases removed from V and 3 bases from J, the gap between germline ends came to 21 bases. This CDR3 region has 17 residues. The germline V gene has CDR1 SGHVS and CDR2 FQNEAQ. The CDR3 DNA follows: TGTGCCAGCAGCTCCCTGACCTGGACGGCGGGGGACACTGAAGCTTTCTTT. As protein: CASSSLTWTAGDTEAFF.